The present entry profiles one T cell receptor (beta chain) with its context. Its specificity is not known. The CDR3 length is 15 residues. Germline CDR1 is MDHEN and CDR2 is SYDVKM. Germline trimming cut 5 bases from V and 3 bases from J; bases unmatched to any gene: 4. 60 Vbeta and 13 Jbeta primers were used in PCR. Authors' processing steps: In a later analysis, of tens of millions of unique beta chains, roughly 11 million appeared in at least two donors. Using immunoSEQ multiplex PCR, the repertoire was profiled, and TCRdb retains in-frame clones only, with some absent. That table furnishes V, J and clone size, whereas the DNA furnished D and trimming. The sample's table shows 200,000 to 250,000 clones. This sample was included in a study of cytomegalovirus exposure and HLA in healthy donors. On the study more broadly: Of about 400 genotyped donors, around 76% clustered with self-reported Caucasian donors.

Study findings and constraints: A later analysis reportedly found that, within productive TCRs, an Asian-associated ancestry cluster had fewer N-insertions than the mean observed across the roughly 700 donors. Follow-up analysis seemed to connect common viral pathogens with several of the most significant clusters identified.

The receptor comes from a young woman in good health and CMV-seropositive. Material: PBMCs. This chain links TRBV28 with TRBJ1-5, with 10 bases lining up with TRBD1. CDR3 coding DNA: TGTGCCAGCAGTAGACAGGGGGCTTACAATCAGCCCCAGCATTTT. Amino acid sequence: CASSRQGAYNQPQHF.